Below, 24 T cell receptor beta chains from the same sample are listed, as sequenced in a study of cytomegalovirus exposure and HLA in healthy donors. The PCR made use of 60 Vbeta and 13 Jbeta primers. Assay used: immunoSEQ multiplex PCR; TCRdb lists only in-frame clones, some missing. The table gives about 130,000 clones; the top ten clones make up 1.5% to 2% of it. The sample consisted of PBMCs. All receptors derive from a woman aged 35 to 49 in good health and CMV-seropositive.

This chain joins TRBV18 and TRBJ2-7; the match to TRBD2 covers 13 bases. The CDR3 runs to 16 residues. In germline, CDR1 is KGHSH, CDR2 LQKENI. V gave up 1 base and J gave up 2 bases; unmatched junction bases: 2. The CDR3 region has the DNA TGTGCCAGCTCACCACAGGGACTAGCGGGAACCTACGAGCAGTACTTC. It codes for CASSPQGLAGTYEQYF.

This chain uses TRBV6-1 with TRBJ1-1; D is unclear. This CDR3 has 14 residues. The ends were cut back, 8 bases at V and 1 base at J, with 14 bases in the middle. Germline V gene data show CDR1 as MNHNS and CDR2 as SASEGT. The chain's CDR3 is CASPLKAGNTEAFF. The CDR3 DNA is TGTGCCAGCCCCTTAAAGGCAGGGAACACTGAAGCTTTCTTT.

The chain is built from TRBV9 and TRBJ2-7; tentatively, D is TRBD2 (6 bases). Germline V gives CDR1 SGDLS, CDR2 YYNGEE. There are 13 residues in the CDR3. V lost 3 bases and J lost 1, with 8 bases in between. The chain's CDR3 is CASSGGLSYEQYF. The CDR3 bases are TGTGCCAGCAGCGGGGGACTTTCCTACGAGCAGTACTTC.

V is TRBV10-1 and J is TRBJ1-1; the match to TRBD1 covers 9 bases. Germline values: CDR1 WNHNN, CDR2 SYGVQD (reference sequence). CDR3 length: 14 residues. V was pared by 8 bases and J by 3 bases, with 7 bases of the junction left unmatched. This CDR3 reads CASQGTGMDTEAFF. The CDR3 DNA sequence: TGCGCCAGCCAAGGGACAGGGATGGACACTGAAGCTTTCTTT.

This rearrangement joins TRBV9 to TRBJ2-3; TRBD2 matches 10 bases. V shed 0 bases, J shed 5 bases, and the junction held 6 bases outside the gene matches. Germline CDR1 and CDR2: SGDLS and YYNGEE. The CDR3 sequence is 16 residues long. The CDR3 reads CASSVGLAGAGDTQYF. For the CDR3, the DNA is TGTGCCAGCAGCGTAGGGCTAGCGGGAGCTGGAGATACGCAGTATTTT.

The chain combines TRBV28 with TRBJ2-7; D remains unclear. The CDR3 totals 15 residues. V shed 4 bases and J shed 0 bases, with 13 bases lying between them. Germline V gene lookup returns CDR1 MDHEN and CDR2 SYDVKM. The CDR3 loop reads CASSYRALSSYEQYF. CDR3 nucleotide sequence: TGTGCCAGCAGTTATCGAGCTCTTAGCTCCTACGAGCAGTACTTC.

The gene calls are TRBV2 and TRBJ2-5, with TRBD2 matching 10 bases. This CDR3 is 14 amino acids long. From germline, CDR1 is SNHLY and CDR2 FYNNEI. Trimming at V came to 5 bases and at J to 2 bases, leaving 2 bases not matched to a gene. The CDR3 loop is CASSSGRAQETQYF. CDR3 coding DNA: TGTGCCAGCAGTAGCGGGAGGGCTCAAGAGACCCAGTACTTC. Based on the CDR3 plus reference TRBV2 and TRBJ2-5, the full variable domain is EPEVTQTPSHQVTQMGQEVILRCVPISNHLYFYWYRQILGQKVEFLVSFYNNEISEKSEIFDDQFSVERPDGSNFTLKIRSTKLEDSAMYFCASSSGRAQETQYFGPGTRLLVL.

The rearrangement links TRBV4-1 to TRBJ1-4; D uncertain. V was cut by 4 bases and J by 5 bases, with 14 bases left in between. Looked up from germline, CDR1 is MGHRA and CDR2 is YSYEKL. The CDR3 is 15 amino acids. CDR3 coding DNA: TGCGCCAGCAGCCCCTTATTAACTGTCAATGAAAAACTGTTTTTT. Translated: CASSPLLTVNEKLFF.

J is TRBJ1-5 and V is TRBV19, with TRBD1 identical over 9 bases. This CDR3 has 16 residues. Losses at the gene ends were 6 bases for V and 5 bases for J; bases not matched to a gene: 11. Germline V CDR1 and CDR2: LNHDA, SQIVND (reference sequence). DNA for the CDR3: TGTGCCAGTAGCTATTACCAGGACAGGGGTCATCAGCCCCAGCATTTT. Residues: CASSYYQDRGHQPQHF.

The chain links TRBV4-1 to TRBJ1-1; perhaps TRBD1 as D (6 bases). Looked up from germline, CDR1 is MGHRA and CDR2 is YSYEKL. This CDR3 comprises 17 residues. V gave up 0 bases and J gave up 2 bases, with 16 bases separating them. In DNA, the CDR3 is TGCGCCAGCAGCCAAGATACCAGGGGCTGGGTAAACACTGAAGCTTTCTTT. This gives the protein CASSQDTRGWVNTEAFF.

The rearrangement joins TRBV5-1 to TRBJ1-2; D is unresolved. The CDR3 is 14 amino acids. Germline V gene data show CDR1 as SGHRS and CDR2 as YFSETQ. V was shortened by 5 bases and J by 4 bases, with 15 bases between the two germline ends. The CDR3 spells CASSRGGVAYGYTF. CDR3 nucleotides: TGCGCCAGCAGTCGGGGAGGAGTGGCCTATGGCTACACCTTC.

The gene calls are TRBV19 and TRBJ2-2, with D possibly matching TRBD2 (5 bases). There are 14 residues in the CDR3. CDR1 and CDR2 from the germline V gene are LNHDA and SQIVND (reference sequence). Trimming left V 9 bases short and J 4 bases short, with 15 bases between. In DNA, the CDR3 is TGTGCCAGCCACCCTGCCCGGGGCACCGGGGAGCTGTTTTTT. This gives the protein CASHPARGTGELFF.

This chain uses TRBV30 with TRBJ2-1, with D possibly being TRBD2 (8 bases). The CDR3 loop spans 12 amino acids. Trimming took off 0 bases at V and 14 bases at J, with 14 bases between the two ends. Germline-derived CDR1 and CDR2 are GTSNPN and SVGIG (reference sequence). CDR3 DNA: TGTGCCTGGAGTGTACGGGGGGGGACAGAGTTCTTC. Its translation is CAWSVRGGTEFF.

The chain recombines TRBV7-9 with TRBJ1-4; D gene ambiguous. This CDR3 contains 13 residues. Per the germline V gene, CDR1 is SEHNR and CDR2 is FQNEAQ (reference sequence). Trimming cost V 6 bases and J 7 bases, with 12 bases left between them. The CDR3 reads CASRTTQSEKLFF. For the CDR3, the DNA is TGTGCCAGCAGAACAACACAGAGTGAAAAACTGTTTTTT. Complete variable domain (other parts from reference TRBV7-9 and TRBJ1-4): DTGVSQNPRHKITKRGQNVTFRCDPISEHNRLYWYRQTLGQGPEFLTYFQNEAQLEKSRLLSDRFSAERPKGSFSTLEIQRTEQGDSAMYLCASRTTQSEKLFFGSGTQLSVL.

The CDR3 DNA follows: TGCGCCAGCAGCTTGTCACGGGGCTCCTACGAGCAGTACTTC. Translated, it gives CASSLSRGSYEQYF. The chain employs TRBV5-1 and TRBJ2-7; maybe TRBD2 (5 bases). Germline V gene sequence: CDR1 SGHRS, CDR2 YFSETQ. V lost 1 base, J lost 0 bases, and 8 bases lay in between. The CDR3 sequence is 14 residues long.

This sequence joins TRBV7-2 and TRBJ2-5, with TRBD2 matching over 7 bases. Germline V gene data show CDR1 as SGHTA and CDR2 as FQGNSA. The CDR3 loop spans 16 amino acids. After removal of 2 bases from V and 5 bases from J, the junction contained 11 bases not matched to a gene. For the CDR3, the DNA is TGTGCCAGCAGCTTAAGGGCGGGAGCTCTGGAGGAGACCCAGTACTTC. It specifies CASSLRAGALEETQYF.

V is TRBV7-9 and J is TRBJ2-7; possibly TRBD1 for D (6 bases). The CDR3 totals 12 residues. Trimming removed 8 bases from V and 3 bases from J, with 11 bases in between. Germline CDR1 reads SEHNR; CDR2 reads FQNEAQ (reference sequence). The CDR3 protein is CASVDRFYEQYF. CDR3 sequence (DNA): TGTGCCAGCGTCGACAGGTTCTACGAGCAGTACTTC.

The CDR3 DNA sequence: TGCAGCGTCGGACAGGGGCGGGAGACCCAGTACTTC. Amino acid sequence: CSVGQGRETQYF. The chain joins TRBV29-1 to TRBJ2-5; 9 bases agree with TRBD1. This CDR3 is built from 12 residues. Trimming took 6 bases from V and 5 from J; bases not matched to a gene: 4. Per germline, CDR1 SQVTM and CDR2 ANQGSEA.

This chain joins TRBV5-6 and TRBJ2-5; D may be TRBD2 (5 bases). V was pared by 0 bases and J by 5 bases, with 14 bases between. CDR1 is SGHDT, CDR2 YYEEEE, per germline. The length of the CDR3 is 15 residues. The CDR3 here is CASSLAPGSGETQYF. CDR3 nucleotides: TGTGCCAGCAGCTTGGCTCCGGGGTCTGGGGAGACCCAGTACTTC.

The rearrangement links TRBV29-1 to TRBJ1-1; D might be TRBD1 (6 bases). The CDR3 length is 11 residues. V lost 4 bases to trimming and J lost 8 bases, with 11 bases between them. Germline V gene data show CDR1 as SQVTM and CDR2 as ANQGSEA. This CDR3 is CSVGGGTEAFF. CDR3 coding DNA: TGCAGCGTTGGGGGAGGGACAGAAGCTTTCTTT.

The chain links TRBV4-1 to TRBJ2-7; D remains ambiguous. The CDR3 has 13 amino acids. V dropped 1 base and J dropped 1 base, with 5 bases sitting between them. Germline lookup yields CDR1 MGHRA and CDR2 YSYEKL. The CDR3 sequence: CASSQARSYEQYF. The CDR3 nucleotides are TGCGCCAGCAGCCAAGCGAGGTCCTACGAGCAGTACTTC.

The rearrangement joins TRBV6-5 to TRBJ2-2; 9 nucleotides agree with TRBD1. Per the germline V gene, CDR1 is MNHEY and CDR2 is SVGAGI. The CDR3 contains 14 residues. Germline trimming cut 6 bases from V and 6 bases from J; bases unmatched to any gene: 5. DNA for the CDR3: TGTGCCAGCAGAATCTACAGGGGGCCCGGGGAGCTGTTTTTT. It yields the protein CASRIYRGPGELFF.

This chain connects TRBV28 to TRBJ2-7; 7 nucleotides match TRBD1. V lost 2 bases and J lost 3; bases outside the gene matches: 7. The CDR3 extends over 15 amino acids. CDR1 is MDHEN, CDR2 SYDVKM, per germline. This CDR3 reads CASSLEGTEIYEQYF. As DNA, the CDR3 is TGTGCCAGCAGTTTAGAGGGGACAGAAATCTACGAGCAGTACTTC.

The rearrangement links TRBV23-1 to TRBJ1-5; no firm D call. TRBV23-1 is marked as an open reading frame, function uncertain. Trimming pared 4 bases from V and 1 base from J, leaving 23 bases between. The CDR3 totals 19 residues. The CDR3 coding sequence is TGCGCCAGCAGTCCTACCATTCGACAAAGGTCCTCCAGCAATCAGCCCCAGCATTTT. Translated, it gives CASSPTIRQRSSSNQPQHF.